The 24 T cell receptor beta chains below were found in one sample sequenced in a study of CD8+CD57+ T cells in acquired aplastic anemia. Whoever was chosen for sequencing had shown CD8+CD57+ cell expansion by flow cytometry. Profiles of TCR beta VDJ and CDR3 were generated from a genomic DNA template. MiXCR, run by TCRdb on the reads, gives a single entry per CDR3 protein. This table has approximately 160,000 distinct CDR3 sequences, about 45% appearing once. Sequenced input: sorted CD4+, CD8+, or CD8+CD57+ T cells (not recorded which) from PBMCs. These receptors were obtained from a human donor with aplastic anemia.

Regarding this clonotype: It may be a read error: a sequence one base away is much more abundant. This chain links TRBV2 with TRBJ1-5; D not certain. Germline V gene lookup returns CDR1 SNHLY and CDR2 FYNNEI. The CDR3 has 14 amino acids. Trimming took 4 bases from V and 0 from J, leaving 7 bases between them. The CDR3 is CASSGAYSNQPQHF. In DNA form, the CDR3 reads TGTGCCAGCAGTGGAGCCTATAGCAATCAGCCCCAGCATTTT.

CDR3 DNA sequence: TGTGCCAGCAGCGGAGGGGGGACGCAGTATTTT. Its translation is CASSGGGTQYF. The chain uses TRBV7-2 and TRBJ2-3, with D perhaps given as TRBD1 or TRBD2 (6 bases each). This CDR3 has 11 residues. V lost 5 bases and J 9 bases, leaving 9 bases between the germline ends. In germline, CDR1 is SGHTA, CDR2 FQGNSA.

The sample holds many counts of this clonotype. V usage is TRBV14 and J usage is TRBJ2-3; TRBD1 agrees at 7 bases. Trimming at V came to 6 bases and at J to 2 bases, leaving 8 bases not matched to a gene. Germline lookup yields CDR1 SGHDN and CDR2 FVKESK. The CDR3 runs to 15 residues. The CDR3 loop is CASRRRQGNTDTQYF. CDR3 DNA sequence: TGTGCCAGCAGGAGGCGACAGGGAAACACAGATACGCAGTATTTT.

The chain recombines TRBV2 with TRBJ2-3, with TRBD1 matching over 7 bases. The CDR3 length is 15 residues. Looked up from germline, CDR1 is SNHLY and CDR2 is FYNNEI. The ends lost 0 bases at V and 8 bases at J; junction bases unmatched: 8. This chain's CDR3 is CASSEAPGQLGTQYF. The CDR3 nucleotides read TGTGCCAGCAGTGAAGCACCGGGACAGCTCGGTACGCAGTATTTT. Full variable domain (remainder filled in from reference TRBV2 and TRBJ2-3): EPEVTQTPSHQVTQMGQEVILRCVPISNHLYFYWYRQILGQKVEFLVSFYNNEISEKSEIFDDQFSVERPDGSNFTLKIRSTKLEDSAMYFCASSEAPGQLGTQYFGPGTRLTVL.

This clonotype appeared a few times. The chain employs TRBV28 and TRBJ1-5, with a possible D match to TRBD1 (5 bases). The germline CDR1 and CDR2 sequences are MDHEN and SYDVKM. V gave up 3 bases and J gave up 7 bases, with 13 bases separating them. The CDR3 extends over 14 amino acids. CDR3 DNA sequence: TGTGCCAGCAGTTTCCTCCAGGGTCCCCAGCCCCAGCATTTT. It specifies CASSFLQGPQPQHF.

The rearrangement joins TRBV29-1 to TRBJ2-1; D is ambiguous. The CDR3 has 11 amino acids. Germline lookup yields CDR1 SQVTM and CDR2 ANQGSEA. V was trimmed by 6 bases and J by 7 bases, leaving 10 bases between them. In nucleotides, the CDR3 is TGCAGCGTCTGGGATGAAAATGAGCAGTTCTTC. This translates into CSVWDENEQFF.

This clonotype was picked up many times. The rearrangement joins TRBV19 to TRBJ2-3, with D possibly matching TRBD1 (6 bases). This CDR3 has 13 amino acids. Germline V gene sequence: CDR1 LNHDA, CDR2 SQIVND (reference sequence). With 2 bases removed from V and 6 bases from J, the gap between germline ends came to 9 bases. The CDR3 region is CASSINRADTQYF. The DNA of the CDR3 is TGTGCCAGTAGTATAAACAGGGCGGATACGCAGTATTTT.

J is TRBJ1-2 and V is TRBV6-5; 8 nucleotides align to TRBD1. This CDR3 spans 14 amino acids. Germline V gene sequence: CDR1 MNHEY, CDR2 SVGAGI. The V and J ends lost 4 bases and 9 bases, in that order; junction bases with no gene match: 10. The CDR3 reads CASSSGQELFSYTF. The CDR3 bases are TGTGCCAGCAGTTCGGGACAGGAGTTGTTTAGCTACACCTTC.

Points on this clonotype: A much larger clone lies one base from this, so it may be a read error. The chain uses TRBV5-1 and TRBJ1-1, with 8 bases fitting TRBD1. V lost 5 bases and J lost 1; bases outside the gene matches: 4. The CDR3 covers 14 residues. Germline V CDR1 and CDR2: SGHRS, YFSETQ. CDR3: CASRQQGGNTEAFF. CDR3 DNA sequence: TGCGCCAGCAGGCAACAGGGGGGGAACACTGAAGCTTTCTTT.

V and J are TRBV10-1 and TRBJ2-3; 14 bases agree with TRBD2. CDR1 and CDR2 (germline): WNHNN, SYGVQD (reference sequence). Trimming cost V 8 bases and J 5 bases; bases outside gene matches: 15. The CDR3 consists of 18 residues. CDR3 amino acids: CASPQTPNGTSGRDTQYF. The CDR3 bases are TGCGCCAGCCCCCAGACCCCGAACGGGACTAGCGGGAGAGATACGCAGTATTTT.

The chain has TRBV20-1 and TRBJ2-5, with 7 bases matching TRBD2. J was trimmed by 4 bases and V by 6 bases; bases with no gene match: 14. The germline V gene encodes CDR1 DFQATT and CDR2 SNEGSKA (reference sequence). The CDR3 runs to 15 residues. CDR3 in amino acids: CSATLGEGLAETQYF. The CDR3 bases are TGCAGTGCCACTTTAGGGGAGGGGCTGGCAGAGACCCAGTACTTC.

The CDR3 nucleotides are TGTGCCAGTAGTATCGAAGGGGGAAGCACAGATACGCAGTATTTT. Translation gives CASSIEGGSTDTQYF. The chain has TRBV19 and TRBJ2-3; D is possibly TRBD1 (6 bases). This CDR3 has 15 residues. V dropped 3 bases and J dropped 0 bases, with 10 bases sitting between them. CDR1 is LNHDA and CDR2 is SQIVND in the germline V gene (reference sequence).

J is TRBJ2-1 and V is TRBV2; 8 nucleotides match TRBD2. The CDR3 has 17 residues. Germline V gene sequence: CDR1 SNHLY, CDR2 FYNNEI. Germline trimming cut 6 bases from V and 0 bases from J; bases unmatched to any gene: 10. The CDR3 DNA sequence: TGTGCCAGCAGCCGGCAGGGTAGCGGGGTCTCCTACAATGAGCAGTTCTTC. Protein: CASSRQGSGVSYNEQFF. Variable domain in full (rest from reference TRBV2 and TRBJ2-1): EPEVTQTPSHQVTQMGQEVILRCVPISNHLYFYWYRQILGQKVEFLVSFYNNEISEKSEIFDDQFSVERPDGSNFTLKIRSTKLEDSAMYFCASSRQGSGVSYNEQFFGPGTRLTVL.

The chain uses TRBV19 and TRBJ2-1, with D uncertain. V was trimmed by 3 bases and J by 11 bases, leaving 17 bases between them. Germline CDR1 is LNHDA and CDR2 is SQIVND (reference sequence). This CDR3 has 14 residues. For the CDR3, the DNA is TGTGCCAGTAGTATGGTCGTGGGATATCAAAAGCAGTTCTTC. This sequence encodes CASSMVVGYQKQFF.

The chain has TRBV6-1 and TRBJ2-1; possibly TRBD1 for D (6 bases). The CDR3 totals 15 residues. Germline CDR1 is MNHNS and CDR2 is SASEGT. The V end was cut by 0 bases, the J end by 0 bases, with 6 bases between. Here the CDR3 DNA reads TGTGCCAGCAGTGAAGCAGGGGGCTCCTACAATGAGCAGTTCTTC. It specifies CASSEAGGSYNEQFF.

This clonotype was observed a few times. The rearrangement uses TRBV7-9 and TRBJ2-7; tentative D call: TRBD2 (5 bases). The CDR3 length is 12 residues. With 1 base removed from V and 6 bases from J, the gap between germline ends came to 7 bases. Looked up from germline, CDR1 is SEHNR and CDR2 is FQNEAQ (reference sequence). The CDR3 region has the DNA TGTGCCAGCAGCTTAGAGGAGGCCGAGCAGTACTTC. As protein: CASSLEEAEQYF.

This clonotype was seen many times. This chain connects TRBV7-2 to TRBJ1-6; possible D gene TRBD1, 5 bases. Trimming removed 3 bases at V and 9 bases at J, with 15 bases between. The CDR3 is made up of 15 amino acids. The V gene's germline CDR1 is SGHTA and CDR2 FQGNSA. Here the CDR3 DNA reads TGTGCCAGCAGCTTGGGCAGGGTATTAGGTTCACCCCTCCACTTT. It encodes CASSLGRVLGSPLHF.

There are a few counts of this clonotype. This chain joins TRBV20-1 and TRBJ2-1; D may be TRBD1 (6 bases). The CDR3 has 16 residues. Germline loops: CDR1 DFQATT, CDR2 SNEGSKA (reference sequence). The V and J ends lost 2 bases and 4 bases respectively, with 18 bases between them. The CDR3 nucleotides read TGCAGTGCTAGAAATAATGGGGGACACTCATACAATGAGCAGTTCTTC. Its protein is CSARNNGGHSYNEQFF.

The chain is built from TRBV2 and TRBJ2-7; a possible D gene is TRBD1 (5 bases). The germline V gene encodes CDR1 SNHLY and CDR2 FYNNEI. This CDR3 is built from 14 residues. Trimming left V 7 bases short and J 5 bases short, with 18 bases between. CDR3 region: CASTNSRKGDEQYF. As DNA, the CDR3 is TGTGCCAGCACTAACAGCCGAAAAGGGGACGAGCAGTACTTC.

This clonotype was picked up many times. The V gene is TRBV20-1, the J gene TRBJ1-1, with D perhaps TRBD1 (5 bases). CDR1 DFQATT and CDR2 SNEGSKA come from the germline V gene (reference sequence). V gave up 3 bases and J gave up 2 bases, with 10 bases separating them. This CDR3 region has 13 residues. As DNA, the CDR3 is TGCAGTGCTAGGGAGACAGAAAACACTGAAGCTTTCTTT. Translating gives CSARETENTEAFF.

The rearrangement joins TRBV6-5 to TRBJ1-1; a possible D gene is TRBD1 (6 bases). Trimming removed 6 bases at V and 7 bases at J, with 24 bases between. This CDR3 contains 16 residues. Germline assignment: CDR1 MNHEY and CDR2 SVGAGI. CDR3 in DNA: TGTGCCAGCAGCTACCGGGACATTATATTTGGTGATGAAGCTTTCTTT. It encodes CASSYRDIIFGDEAFF.

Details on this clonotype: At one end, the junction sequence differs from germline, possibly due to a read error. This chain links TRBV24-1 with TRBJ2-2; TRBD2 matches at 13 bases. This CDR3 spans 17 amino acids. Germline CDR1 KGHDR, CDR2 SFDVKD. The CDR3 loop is CATNDTSGGAHTGELFF. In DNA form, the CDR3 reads TGTGCCACCAATGATACTAGCGGGGGGGCCCACACCGGGGAGCTGTTTTTT.

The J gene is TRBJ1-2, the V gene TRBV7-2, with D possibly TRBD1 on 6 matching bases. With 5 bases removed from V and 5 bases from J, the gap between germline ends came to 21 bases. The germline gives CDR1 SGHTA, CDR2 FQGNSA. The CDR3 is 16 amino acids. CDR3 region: CASSPVAKGGIYGYTF. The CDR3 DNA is TGTGCCAGCAGCCCCGTCGCTAAGGGGGGGATATATGGCTACACCTTC.

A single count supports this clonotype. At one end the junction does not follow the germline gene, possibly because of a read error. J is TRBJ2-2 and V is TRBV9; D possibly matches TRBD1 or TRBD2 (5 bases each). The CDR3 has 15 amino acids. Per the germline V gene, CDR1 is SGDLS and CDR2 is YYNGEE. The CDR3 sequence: CASSVGGWGTGELVF. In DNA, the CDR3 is TGTGCCAGCAGCGTAGGGGGCTGGGGCACCGGGGAGTTGGTTTTT.